Listed below are T cell receptor beta chains from one sample, sequenced in a study of blood T cells in healthy people across ages. TCRdb re-derived calls from the 5' RACE reads in MiXCR, one entry per CDR3 protein. The table lists about 2 million distinct CDR3 sequences, 40% to 55% of them singletons. Sequences were obtained from blood. The receptors stem from a woman aged 40 to 49 in good health. The CDR3 runs from the conserved cysteine through the conserved F or W. The D gene is left open where the match is weak. Size is omitted from some rows. Given values are once, few, many or a class for expanded clones.

V,D,size,J,DNA,CDR3
TRBV2,TRBD2,-,TRBJ2-7,TGTGCCAGCAAAGCCAGCGGGGAAAACTACGAGCAGTACTTC,CASKASGENYEQYF
TRBV4-3,-,-,TRBJ2-1,TGTGCCAGCAGCCAAGTCCTATCCTCCTACAATGAGCAGTTCTTC,CASSQVLSSYNEQFF
TRBV15,-,-,TRBJ1-2,TGTGCCACCAGCAGAGATTCGACTCTTGGGTATGGCTACACCTTC,CATSRDSTLGYGYTF
TRBV12-5,-,-,TRBJ2-1,TGTGCTAGTGCCCCCCGTGCCGGCGGAGAATACAATGAGCAGTTCTTC,CASAPRAGGEYNEQFF
TRBV7-2,-,few,TRBJ2-3,TGTGCCAGCAGCTCGGACATTGTTGGGGGCACGCAGTATTTT,CASSSDIVGGTQYF
TRBV20-1,TRBD1,-,TRBJ2-7,TGCAGTGCTAGAATGTTCGGACAGGGATCCTACGAGCAGTACTTC,CSARMFGQGSYEQYF
TRBV12-3/TRBV12-4,-,-,TRBJ2-3,TGTGCCAGCAGGTTAGCGAGTCTAAACACAGATACGCAGTATTTT,CASRLASLNTDTQYF
TRBV5-1,-,-,TRBJ2-3,TGCGCCAGCAGCTTGGAGGGGCACACAGATACGCAGTATTTT,CASSLEGHTDTQYF
TRBV20-1,-,-,TRBJ2-3,TGCAGTGCTAGAGGGCTACCCACAGATACGCAGTATTTT,CSARGLPTDTQYF
TRBV6-6,-,-,TRBJ1-5,TGTGCCAGCAGTTACAGGGGCCTGGGCAATCAGCCCCAGCATTTT,CASSYRGLGNQPQHF
TRBV7-2,TRBD1,-,TRBJ2-7,TGTGCCAGTAAGGCGGGACAGGGCCTCTACGAGCAGTACTTC,CASKAGQGLYEQYF
TRBV27,TRBD1,-,TRBJ2-5,TGTGCCAGCAGTTCGCGACAGGGGGCCGGTAATGAGCAGTACTTC,CASSSRQGAGNEQYF
TRBV6-5,-,-,TRBJ2-7,TGTGCCAGCAGTTCCGGTTGGGACGCGCAGTACTTC,CASSSGWDAQYF
TRBV29-1,-,-,TRBJ1-2,TGCAGCGTCAAAACCGGGAGGGCGCGAGGCTACACCTTC,CSVKTGRARGYTF
TRBV28,-,-,TRBJ2-5,TGTGCCAGCAGTAGGGGTGCGGGGCACCAAGAGACCCAGTACTTC,CASSRGAGHQETQYF
TRBV28,-,-,TRBJ1-1,TGTGCCAGCAACGGCCATATAGGACTAGACACTGAAGCTTTCTTT,CASNGHIGLDTEAFF
TRBV9,-,few,TRBJ2-7,TGTGCCAGCAGGGCAGGGGAATCGGACGAGCAGTACTTC,CASRAGESDEQYF
TRBV2,-,few,TRBJ2-1,TGTGCCAGTCCATTTAATGAGCAGTTCTTC,CASPFNEQFF
TRBV6-5,TRBD1,-,TRBJ2-3,TGTGCCAGCAGACAGGGGAACGCAGATACGCAGTATTTT,CASRQGNADTQYF
TRBV7-2,-,-,TRBJ2-5,TGTGCCAGCAGGGCCGGTGAAGTGGGCAAGGGGGAGCAGTACTTC,CASRAGEVGKGEQYF
TRBV29-1,TRBD1,-,TRBJ1-2,TGCAGCGTTCCAGGGGGCGCCTATGGCTACACCTTC,CSVPGGAYGYTF